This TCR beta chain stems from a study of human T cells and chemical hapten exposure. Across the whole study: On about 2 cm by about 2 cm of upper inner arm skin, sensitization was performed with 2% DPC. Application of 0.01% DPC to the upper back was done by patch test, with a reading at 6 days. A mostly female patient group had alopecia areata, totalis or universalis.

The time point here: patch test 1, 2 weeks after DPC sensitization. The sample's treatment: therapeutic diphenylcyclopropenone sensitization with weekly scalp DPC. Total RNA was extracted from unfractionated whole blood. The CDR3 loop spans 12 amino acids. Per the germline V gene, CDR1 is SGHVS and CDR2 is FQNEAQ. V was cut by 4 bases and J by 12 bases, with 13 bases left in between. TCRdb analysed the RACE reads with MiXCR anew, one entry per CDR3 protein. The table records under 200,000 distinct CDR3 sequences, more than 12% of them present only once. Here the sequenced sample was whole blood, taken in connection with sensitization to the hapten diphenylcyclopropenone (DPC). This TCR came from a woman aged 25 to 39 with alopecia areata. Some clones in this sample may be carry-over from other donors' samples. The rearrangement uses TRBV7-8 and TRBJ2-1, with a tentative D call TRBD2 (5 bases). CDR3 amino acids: CASSYPLRGQFF. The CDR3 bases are TGTGCCAGCAGCTACCCGTTACGGGGGCAGTTCTTC. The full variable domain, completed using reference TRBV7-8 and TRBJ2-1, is GAGVSQSPRYKVAKRGQDVALRCDPISGHVSLFWYQQALGQGPEFLTYFQNEAQLDKSGLPSDRFFAERPEGSVSTLKIQRTQQEDSAVYLCASSYPLRGQFFGPGTRLTVL.